A single sample gave rise to the 8 T cell receptor beta chains below, sequenced in a study of T cell repertoires in cytomegalovirus infection. TCRdb passed the reads through MiXCR, listing each CDR3 protein once. Of 300,000 to 400,000 distinct CDR3 sequences detected, approximately 32% appear once; the ten largest clones hold 15% to 25%. Their antigens remain unidentified. The source was cultured PBMCs, collected from culture after CMV antigen stimulation. Every receptor here comes from a human donor in good health (CMV status not recorded). Some clones in this sample may be carry-over from other donors' samples.

The chain couples TRBV12-3 or TRBV12-4 to TRBJ1-3; 7 positions match TRBD1. The CDR3 sequence is 15 residues long. V gave up 5 bases and J gave up 3 bases; unmatched junction bases: 7. CDR3 sequence reads: CASSPDRENGNTIYF. The CDR3 DNA follows: TGTGCCAGCAGTCCCGACAGGGAAAATGGAAACACCATATATTTT.

This clonotype occurred many times. This chain uses TRBV7-2 with TRBJ2-1, with TRBD2 matching 10 bases. The length of the CDR3 is 14 residues. Germline trimming cut 1 base from V and 12 bases from J; bases unmatched to any gene: 6. Germline lookup yields CDR1 SGHTA and CDR2 FQGNSA. Here the CDR3 reads CASSLEIAGGPQFF. For the CDR3, the DNA is TGTGCCAGCAGCTTAGAAATAGCGGGAGGACCGCAGTTCTTC.

This clonotype was observed at least ten times. The rearrangement joins TRBV7-2 to TRBJ2-7; 11 nucleotides agree with TRBD2. V gave up 1 base and J gave up 6 bases; unmatched junction bases: 8. Germline V lookup: CDR1 SGHTA, CDR2 FQGNSA. The CDR3 consists of 16 residues. The CDR3, as DNA: TGTGCCAGCAGCTTAGGTTGGCTAGCGGGAGGTCTCGAGCAGTACTTC. It is translated as CASSLGWLAGGLEQYF.

The chain employs TRBV12-3 or TRBV12-4 and TRBJ1-6; no reliable D call. The CDR3 spans 14 residues. V dropped 2 bases and J dropped 6 bases, with 8 bases sitting between them. CDR3 sequence reads: CASSLSVSNSPLHF. CDR3 sequence (DNA): TGTGCCAGCAGTTTATCGGTCAGTAATTCACCCCTCCACTTT.

In nucleotides, the CDR3 is TGTGCCAGCAGCTCCCCGACTAGCGGGAGCACAGATACGCAGTATTTT. It is translated as CASSSPTSGSTDTQYF. The rearrangement uses TRBV28 and TRBJ2-3; 10 bases align to TRBD2. The germline V gene has CDR1 MDHEN and CDR2 SYDVKM. V shed 6 bases and J 0 bases; nucleotides not matched to a gene: 6. CDR3 size: 16 residues. The full variable domain, rest sourced from reference TRBV28 and TRBJ2-3, is DVKVTQSSRYLVKRTGEKVFLECVQDMDHENMFWYRQDPGLGLRLIYFSYDVKMKEKGDIPEGYSVSREKKERFSLILESASTNQTSMYLCASSSPTSGSTDTQYFGPGTRLTVL.

CDR3 in amino acids: CASSSLAGAGDEQFF. CDR3 nucleotide sequence: TGTGCCAGCAGCTCTCTAGCGGGAGCCGGGGATGAGCAGTTCTTC. The chain links TRBV7-3 to TRBJ2-1; the match to TRBD2 covers 10 bases. V was pared by 4 bases and J by 8 bases, with 8 bases of the junction left unmatched. This CDR3 contains 15 residues. Germline CDR1 reads SGHTA; CDR2 reads FQGTGA. The whole variable domain, remainder taken from reference TRBV7-3 and TRBJ2-1, is GAGVSQTPSNKVTEKGKYVELRCDPISGHTALYWYRQSLGQGPEFLIYFQGTGAADDSGLPNDRFFAVRPEGSVSTLKIQRTERGDSAVYLCASSSLAGAGDEQFFGPGTRLTVL.

The chain recombines TRBV5-4 with TRBJ2-1; TRBD2 matches 13 bases. The CDR3 contains 17 residues. V was pared by 4 bases and J by 6 bases, with 10 bases of the junction left unmatched. Germline V gene sequence: CDR1 SGHNT, CDR2 YYREEE (reference sequence). CDR3 amino acids: CASSPRTSGRGSNEQFF. CDR3 nucleotides: TGTGCCAGCAGCCCACGGACTAGCGGGAGAGGGTCCAATGAGCAGTTCTTC.

As DNA, the CDR3 is TGTGCCAGCCTACCAACGGGCGGGACGGCCAATCAGCCCCAGCATTTT. Its translation: CASLPTGGTANQPQHF. The V call is TRBV6-6, the J call TRBJ1-5; D may be TRBD1 (5 bases). CDR1 and CDR2 (germline): MNHNY, SVGAGI (reference sequence). This CDR3 is built from 16 residues. V was trimmed by 8 bases and J by 3 bases, leaving 20 bases between them.